This T cell receptor (beta chain) was identified during a study of T cell repertoires in cytomegalovirus infection. With V trimmed by 4 bases and J by 4 bases, 1 base remained unmatched. The CDR3 runs 15 residues. The germline gives CDR1 MNHNS, CDR2 SASEGT. At least ten counts were recorded for this clonotype. In TCRdb, the reads were re-called with MiXCR into one record per CDR3 protein. Counted here are 600,000 to 800,000 distinct CDR3 sequences, approximately 24% occurring once; the ten biggest clones make up under 8.5%. Sequencing input: CD8+ T cells from PBMCs. This receptor was obtained from a human donor in good health (CMV status not recorded). Some clones in this sample may be carry-over from other donors' samples. The chain is built from TRBV6-1 and TRBJ2-3; 14 bases line up with TRBD2. The CDR3 DNA sequence: TGTGCCAGCAGTGGACTAGCGGGGGGGCCAGATACGCAGTATTTT. Its translation is CASSGLAGGPDTQYF.